This T cell receptor (beta chain) was captured in a study of blood T cells in healthy people across ages (dated by TCRdb to between 2014 and 2016). Context from the whole study: In model experiments, roughly one uniquely barcoded TCR beta cDNA molecule per two T cells was captured by template switching. Age-related changes in TCR beta repertoire diversity were measured in the study by deep sequencing normalized with unique cDNA molecular identifiers. Donors were grouped into four age groups: young (average approximately 16 years), middle-aged (about 38), aged (roughly 62) and long-lived (approximately 78). To avoid experimental bias, donors of different ages were distributed randomly across sequencing lanes. Two additional independent replicas of 1 million unique cDNA reads from the same blood draw were analyzed for two donors (one aged 18 to 30 and one aged 80 or older). Overall results and qualifications from the work: Estimates of total diversity based on one million sequenced T cells were regarded as lower bounds and as underestimates. Because donor CMV infection status was unknown, age-related changes in expanded clonotypes were potentially confounded. Compared with the aged group, the long-lived group had more naive CD4+ T cells, fewer expanded clones and increased TCR diversity, a pattern suggesting age selection. Observed TCR beta diversity per million T cells fell roughly linearly with age, and a significant reduction was already apparent by age roughly 41. There was a strong correlation between observed TCR beta diversity and the percentage of naive T cells measured by flow cytometry. Because profiling used bulk unsorted PBMCs, naive and antigen-experienced compartments could not be compared conclusively.

Of note for this clonotype: No cognate antigen has been identified for it. Base qualities are not recorded, but no much larger clone differs from it by a single base.

V is trimmed back by 5 bases and J by 3 bases, and the junction contains 10 bases that no gene match accounts for. CDR1 and CDR2, looked up from the germline V gene, are MNHEY and SVGEGT. The CDR3 runs 15 residues from the cysteine to the phenylalanine. CDR3 DNA is the only sequence kept; it has 45 bases, read in frame from the first base. Library method: 5' RACE. The sequencing machine was an Illumina HiSeq 2500. A second PCR of roughly 7 to 11 cycles was performed with a sample-barcoded 5' primer and a J-beta primer mix. A template-switch 5' adaptor carrying 12 random nucleotides introduced a unique molecular identifier onto each TCR beta cDNA molecule. Each sample yielded at least 2.5 million CDR3-containing paired-end reads. The Mint cDNA synthesis kit, primed by a TRBC-specific oligonucleotide, was used to synthesize first-strand cDNA from all RNA. All cDNA was treated with uracil-DNA glycosylase and then went through a first 18-cycle PCR with the universal primers M1SS and BC2_uni_R. In the original analysis: Normalization of each sample was performed by random selection of 1 million high-quality reads, each carrying a distinct molecular identifier. Instead of being binned into consensus sequences, reads that shared molecular identifiers were thrown out. CDR3 identification, clonotype clustering and error correction used MiTCR with a Q25 quality threshold and the strictest error-elimination algorithm. A nonparametric unseen species model with Euler transformation was used to estimate a lower bound on total TCR beta diversity. Using fastp at Q25 and MiXCR, TCRdb reprocessed the public reads and kept productive beta chains. CDR3 protein duplicates are merged, each entry listing the most common genes and DNA. Clone size and V and J calls follow TCRdb, not the original study. Within this sample are hundreds of thousands of distinct CDR3 sequences, with around 41% of them counted one time only. The ten most abundant clones make up 30% of the sample.

The donors were 40 or so Caucasian individuals from Russia, aged roughly 6 to 100 years, who were systemically healthy. Each donor gave around 9.9 milliliters of peripheral blood, collected into EDTA-treated Vacutainer tubes. Ficoll-Paque density-gradient centrifugation was used to isolate PBMCs, with at least 6.5 million per sample. Total RNA, at least 6 micrograms per sample, was extracted from PBMCs with Trizol reagent. Naive CD45RAhigh/CD27high T cell percentages were measured by flow cytometry on a PBMC aliquot from every donor. The rearrangement joined TRBV6-2 or TRBV6-3 to TRBJ2-7; 7 central bases correspond to TRBD2. The clonotype comes from an elderly man in good health. The sequenced sample was blood. The nucleotides read TGTGCCAGCAGTACCCCCTTGGCGGGGGTCTACGAGCAGTACTTC. This codes for CASSTPLAGVYEQYF.